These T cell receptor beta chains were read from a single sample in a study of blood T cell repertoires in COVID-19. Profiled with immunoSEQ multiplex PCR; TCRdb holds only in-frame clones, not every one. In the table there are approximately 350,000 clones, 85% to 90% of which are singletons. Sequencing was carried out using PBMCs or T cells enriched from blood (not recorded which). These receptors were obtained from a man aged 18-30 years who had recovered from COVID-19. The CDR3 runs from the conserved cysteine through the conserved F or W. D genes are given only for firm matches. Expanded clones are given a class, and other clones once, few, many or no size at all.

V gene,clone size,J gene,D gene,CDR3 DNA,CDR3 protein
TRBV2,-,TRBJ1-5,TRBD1,TGTGCCAGCTCGGGACAGGGGCTTAAGGATCAGCCCCAGCATTTT,CASSGQGLKDQPQHF
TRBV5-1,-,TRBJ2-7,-,TGCGCCAGCAGCTTGGGACACTCGACCTCCTACGAGCAGTACTTC,CASSLGHSTSYEQYF
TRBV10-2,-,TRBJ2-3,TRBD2,TGCGCCAGCAGTGAGTGGGGGACTAGCGGGGGTACGGGTCATACGCAGTATTTT,CASSEWGTSGGTGHTQYF
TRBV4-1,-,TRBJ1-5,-,TGCGCCAGCAGCCAAGGGTCCCTAACGAGTTATAGCAATCAGCCCCAGCATTTT,CASSQGSLTSYSNQPQHF
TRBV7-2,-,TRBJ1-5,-,TGTGCCAGCAGCTTATACGGTCGCAGCAATCAGCCCCAGCATTTT,CASSLYGRSNQPQHF
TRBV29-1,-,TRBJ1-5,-,TGCAGCGTTAGAATGACTGAGGGCAATCAGCCCCAGCATTTT,CSVRMTEGNQPQHF
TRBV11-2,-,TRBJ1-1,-,TGTGCCAGCAGCTACGGAGGCGCTGAAGCTTTCTTT,CASSYGGAEAFF
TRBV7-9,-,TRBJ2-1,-,TGTGCCAGCAGCTCCACACGCGGAGCTTACAATGAGCAGTTCTTC,CASSSTRGAYNEQFF
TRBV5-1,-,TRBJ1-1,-,TGCGCCAGCAGCTTGGACTCACCACAGGTTGAAGCTTTCTTT,CASSLDSPQVEAFF
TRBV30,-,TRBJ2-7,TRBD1,TGTGCCTGGAAGGGGGGACAGGGCTACGAGCAGTACTTC,CAWKGGQGYEQYF
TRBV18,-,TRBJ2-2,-,TGTGCCAGCTCACCACGGGGGGACCCCGGGGAGCTGTTTTTT,CASSPRGDPGELFF
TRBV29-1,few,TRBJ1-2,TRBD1,TGCAGCGCGGGGACAGGGGGCCATGGCTACACCTTC,CSAGTGGHGYTF
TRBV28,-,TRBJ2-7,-,TGTGCCAGCACTCCGGGAGGACAGAACTACGAGCAGTACTTC,CASTPGGQNYEQYF
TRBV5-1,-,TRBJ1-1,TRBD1,TGCGCCAGCAGCTTGTCGCCGGGACAGGGGACTGAAGCTTTCTTT,CASSLSPGQGTEAFF
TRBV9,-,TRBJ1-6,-,TGTGCCAGCAGCTTGGACCGAGGGAATTCACCCCTCCACTTT,CASSLDRGNSPLHF
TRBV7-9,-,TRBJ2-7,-,TGTGCCAGCAGCTTAGGCGGCAGGGTCAGCGAGCAGTACTTC,CASSLGGRVSEQYF
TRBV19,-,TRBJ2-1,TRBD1,TGTGCCAGTAATCCCCAGGGGGCACGGGAGCAGTTCTTC,CASNPQGAREQFF
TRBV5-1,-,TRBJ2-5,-,TGCGCCAGCAGCTTGGCGGGGGAGTACCAAGAGACCCAGTACTTC,CASSLAGEYQETQYF
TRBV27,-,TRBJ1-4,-,TGTGCCAGCAGGGGGGGTGCAACTAATGAAAAACTGTTTTTT,CASRGGATNEKLFF
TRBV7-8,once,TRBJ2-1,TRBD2,TGTGCCAGCAGCCTTAGCGGGGGGGCGGGGAATGAGCAGTTCTTC,CASSLSGGAGNEQFF
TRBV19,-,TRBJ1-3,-,TGTGCCAGTAGACCTCTAGGGGCTGGAAACACCATATATTTT,CASRPLGAGNTIYF
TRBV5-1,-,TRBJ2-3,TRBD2,TGCGCCAGCAGCTTGGCCCCTAGCGGGGGGCCCGCAGATACGCAGTATTTT,CASSLAPSGGPADTQYF
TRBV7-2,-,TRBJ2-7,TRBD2,TGTGCCAGCAGCACCACTAGCGGTCGAGGGCTCGAGCAGTACTTC,CASSTTSGRGLEQYF
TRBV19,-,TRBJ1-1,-,TGTGCCAGTAGTATCTTCGGTGAAGCTTTCTTT,CASSIFGEAFF
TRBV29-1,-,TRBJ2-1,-,TGCAGCGCCCTAGCGTTTGAGCAGTTCTTC,CSALAFEQFF
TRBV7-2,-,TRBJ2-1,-,TGTGCCAGCAGCCTAAACGAGAATGCTAATGTTGAGCAGTTCTTC,CASSLNENANVEQFF
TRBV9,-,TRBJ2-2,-,TGTGCCAGCAGCGTATTTTTCGCCGGGGAGCTGTTTTTT,CASSVFFAGELFF
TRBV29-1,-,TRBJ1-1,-,TGCAGCTCCCTCGGTGGCACTGAAGCTTTCTTT,CSSLGGTEAFF
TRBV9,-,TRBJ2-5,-,TGTGCCAGCAGCGTAGGGGGGGATCAAGAGACCCAGTACTTC,CASSVGGDQETQYF
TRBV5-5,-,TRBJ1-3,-,TGTGCCAGCAGCCGAGAAGCGATCTCTGGAAACACCATATATTTT,CASSREAISGNTIYF
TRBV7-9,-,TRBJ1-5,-,TGTGCCAGCAGCCGACTAGAGAGCAATCAGCCCCAGCATTTT,CASSRLESNQPQHF
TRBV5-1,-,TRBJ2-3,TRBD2,TGCGCCAGCAGCTTGGCCGTGGGACTAGCGGGAGGGCGGTCAGATACGCAGTATTTT,CASSLAVGLAGGRSDTQYF
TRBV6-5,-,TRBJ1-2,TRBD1,TGTGCCAGCAGTCCTACAGGGGGCGCCGGCTATGGCTACACCTTC,CASSPTGGAGYGYTF
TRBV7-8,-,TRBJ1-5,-,TGTGCCAGCAGCTTAGCGCGATGGTATAAAGCCAATCAGCCCCAGCATTTT,CASSLARWYKANQPQHF
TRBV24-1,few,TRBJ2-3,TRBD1,TGTGCCACCAGTGACACGGGACAGGGGGCTTTAGATACGCAGTATTTT,CATSDTGQGALDTQYF
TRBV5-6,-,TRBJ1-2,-,TGTGCCAGCAGCTTGCTACGGTATGGCTACACCTTC,CASSLLRYGYTF
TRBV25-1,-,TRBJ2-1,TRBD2,TGTGCCAGCAGTGAAGGGTATAGCGGGAGGGCCAACAATGAGCAGTTCTTC,CASSEGYSGRANNEQFF
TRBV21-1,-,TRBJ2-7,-,TGTGCCAGCAGCAGAATAATTAGCGGGAGGCCCCTAGAGCAGTACTTC,CASSRIISGRPLEQYF
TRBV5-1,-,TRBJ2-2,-,TGCGCCAGCAGTGCGGGGGCCACGGTTGTCGGGGAGCTGTTTTTT,CASSAGATVVGELFF
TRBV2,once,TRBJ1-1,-,TGTGCCAGCAGTGTACAGGGGAACACTGAAGCTTTCTTT,CASSVQGNTEAFF
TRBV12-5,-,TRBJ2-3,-,TGTGCTAGTGGTTTGGGCAGGGTCACAGATACGCAGTATTTT,CASGLGRVTDTQYF
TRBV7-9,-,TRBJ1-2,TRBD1,TGTGCCAGCAGCGCAGGAGCAGGGGGAGCTGACTATGGCTACACCTTC,CASSAGAGGADYGYTF
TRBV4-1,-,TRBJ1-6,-,TGCGCCAGCAGCCAAGATAGGGGAGGGAGTTCACCCCTCCACTTT,CASSQDRGGSSPLHF
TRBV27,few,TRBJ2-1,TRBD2,TGTGCCAGCAGTTTTTTTAGCGGGTCCTACAATGAGCAGTTCTTC,CASSFFSGSYNEQFF
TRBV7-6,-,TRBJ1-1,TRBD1,TGTGCCAGCAGCGCAATAGAGGGACAGGGGAACACTGAAGCTTTCTTT,CASSAIEGQGNTEAFF
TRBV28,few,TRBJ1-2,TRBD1,TGTGCCAGCAGTTTAAGGACAGGGGGCGGATATGGCTACACCTTC,CASSLRTGGGYGYTF
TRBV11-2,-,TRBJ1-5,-,TGTGCCAGCAGCTTAGCAGGGGCCCACAATCAGCCCCAGCATTTT,CASSLAGAHNQPQHF
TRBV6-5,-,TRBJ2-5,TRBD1,TGTGCCAGCAGTTTTCGACAGGGGGCATCAAAAGAGACCCAGTACTTC,CASSFRQGASKETQYF
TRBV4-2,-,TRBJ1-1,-,TGTGCCAGCAGCCAAGAGAGGCGGGATCCCACTGAAGCTTTCTTT,CASSQERRDPTEAFF
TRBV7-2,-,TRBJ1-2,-,TGTGCCAGCAGCTTATATGTCGCGGCAAACTATGGCTACACCTTC,CASSLYVAANYGYTF
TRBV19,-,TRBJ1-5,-,TGTGCCAGTAGGGGGGTAATGCGACAGGGCAATCAGCCCCAGCATTTT,CASRGVMRQGNQPQHF
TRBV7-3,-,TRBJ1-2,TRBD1,TGTGCCAGCAGCCCGGGACAGGGGGTGGATGGCTACACCTTC,CASSPGQGVDGYTF
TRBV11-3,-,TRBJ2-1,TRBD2,TGTGCCAGCAGCTTGGAGCGGGGGGGCCCCTACAATGAGCAGTTCTTC,CASSLERGGPYNEQFF
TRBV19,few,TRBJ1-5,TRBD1,TGTGCCAGCGGGACAGATTATAGCAATCAGCCCCAGCATTTT,CASGTDYSNQPQHF
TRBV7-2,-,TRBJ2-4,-,TGTGCCAGCAGCGACCGGGACAACATAGCCAAAAACATTCAGTACTTC,CASSDRDNIAKNIQYF
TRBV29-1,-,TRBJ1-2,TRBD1,TGCAGCGATCTGGACAGGGGGATTAACTATGGCTACACCTTC,CSDLDRGINYGYTF
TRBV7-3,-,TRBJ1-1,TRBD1,TGTGCCAGCAGCACGACAGGGCTCGGCACTGAAGCTTTCTTT,CASSTTGLGTEAFF
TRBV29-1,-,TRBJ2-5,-,TGCAGCGTTCAGGGTAGTGGAGAGACCCAGTACTTC,CSVQGSGETQYF
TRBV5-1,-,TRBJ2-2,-,TGCGCCAGCAGCCCCTTGGCTGGGGCCGGCACCGGGGAGCTGTTTTTT,CASSPLAGAGTGELFF